The 28 T cell receptor beta chains reported below all come from one sample, sequenced in a study of OX40 agonist ivuxolimab in advanced cancers. Using immunoSEQ multiplex PCR, the repertoire was profiled, and TCRdb retains in-frame clones only, with some absent. The sample has 25,000 to 40,000 clones, around nine tenths seen once. Material: CD4+ or CD8+ T cells sorted from blood, obtained in a trial of the OX40 agonist ivuxolimab. The receptors originated from an adult with an advanced solid tumor such as melanoma, head and neck, liver or kidney cancer.

The chain combines TRBV27 with TRBJ2-3, with D unclear. The CDR3 contains 14 residues. CDR1 MNHEY and CDR2 SMNVEV come from the germline V gene (reference sequence). Trimming took off 3 bases at V and 6 bases at J, with 13 bases between the two ends. CDR3 amino acids: CASSFSSDGDTQYF. The CDR3 DNA reads as TGTGCCAGCAGTTTCTCATCTGACGGGGATACGCAGTATTTT.

This clone appeared once. The chain uses TRBV19 and TRBJ2-7; 7 bases align to TRBD1. The CDR3 has 15 residues. Trimming removed 3 bases from V and 0 bases from J; junction bases left unmatched: 5. Germline-derived CDR1 and CDR2 are LNHDA and SQIVND (reference sequence). CDR3 DNA: TGTGCCAGTAGTATCCGGGACAGTATCTCCTACGAGCAGTACTTC. Translated, it gives CASSIRDSISYEQYF.

The V call is TRBV15, the J call TRBJ2-7, with 10 nucleotides matching TRBD1. Germline trimming cut 0 bases from V and 3 bases from J; bases unmatched to any gene: 8. The CDR3 is 17 residues long. The germline CDR1 and CDR2 sequences are LNHNV and YYDKDF (reference sequence). Written as DNA, the CDR3 is TGTGCCACCAGCAGAGACCTCGGGACAGGGGTTTTCTACGAGCAGTACTTC. Protein product: CATSRDLGTGVFYEQYF. The whole variable domain, remainder taken from reference TRBV15 and TRBJ2-7, is DAMVIQNPRYQVTQFGKPVTLSCSQTLNHNVMYWYQQKSSQAPKLLFHYYDKDFNNEADTPDNFQSRRPNTSFCFLDIRSPGLGDTAMYLCATSRDLGTGVFYEQYFGPGTRLTVT.

The rearrangement joins TRBV28 to TRBJ1-5, with D possibly matching TRBD1 (5 bases). This CDR3 has 18 residues. Germline V gives CDR1 MDHEN, CDR2 SYDVKM. Deletions cut 1 base from V and 1 base from J, with 17 bases between. The CDR3 coding sequence is TGTGCCAGCAGTTTATTGTACCTCAGGGAGAGGAGCAATCAGCCCCAGCATTTT. Translated, it gives CASSLLYLRERSNQPQHF. Based on the CDR3 plus reference TRBV28 and TRBJ1-5, the full variable domain is DVKVTQSSRYLVKRTGEKVFLECVQDMDHENMFWYRQDPGLGLRLIYFSYDVKMKEKGDIPEGYSVSREKKERFSLILESASTNQTSMYLCASSLLYLRERSNQPQHFGDGTRLSIL.

The rearrangement joins TRBV29-1 to TRBJ2-3; TRBD2 might be the D (6 bases). Germline values: CDR1 SQVTM, CDR2 ANQGSEA. The CDR3 is 13 amino acids. Trimming took 7 bases from V and 2 from J, leaving 13 bases between them. CDR3 DNA sequence: TGCAGCGCCTCGGGAGAAATCACAGATACGCAGTATTTT. It is translated as CSASGEITDTQYF.

The rearrangement joins TRBV7-6 to TRBJ2-5; D gene ambiguous. Germline V lookup: CDR1 SGHVS, CDR2 FNYEAQ. The CDR3 is 17 residues long. The germline V and J ends were trimmed by 2 bases and 5 bases, with 21 bases remaining between them. The CDR3 spells CASSLNLELVVEETQYF. CDR3 nucleotide sequence: TGTGCCAGCAGCTTAAATTTGGAGCTAGTAGTCGAGGAGACCCAGTACTTC.

The chain recombines TRBV29-1 with TRBJ2-2; D is possibly TRBD2 (6 bases). Trimming took off 3 bases at V and 1 base at J, with 12 bases between the two ends. The CDR3 has 15 residues. Germline assignment: CDR1 SQVTM and CDR2 ANQGSEA. The DNA for the CDR3 is TGCAGCGTTGAGAGTCTAGCGAGGAACACCGGGGAGCTGTTTTTT. Translated: CSVESLARNTGELFF.

This rearrangement joins TRBV4-1 to TRBJ1-1; D is uncertain. The V gene lost 8 bases and the J gene lost 0 bases, with 10 bases spanning the gap. The CDR3 consists of 13 residues. Germline assignment: CDR1 MGHRA and CDR2 YSYEKL. CDR3 sequence (DNA): TGCGCCAGCCTGTATGATGTGAACACTGAAGCTTTCTTT. Its protein product is CASLYDVNTEAFF.

The chain is built from TRBV10-3 and TRBJ1-6; D unclear. This CDR3 has 15 amino acids. The germline V gene has CDR1 ENHRY and CDR2 SYGVKD. Deletions cut 6 bases from V and 6 bases from J, with 15 bases between. As DNA, the CDR3 is TGTGCCATCAGCTCGTCGGTTTCAGTTAATTCACCCCTCCACTTT. This translates into CAISSSVSVNSPLHF.

The chain is built from TRBV4-1 and TRBJ1-1; tentatively, D is TRBD1 (5 bases). Germline V gene data show CDR1 as MGHRA and CDR2 as YSYEKL. The CDR3 runs to 15 residues. V shed 0 bases and J shed 3 bases, with 11 bases lying between them. In nucleotides, the CDR3 is TGCGCCAGCAGCCAAGATCCCAGGGCGGACACTGAAGCTTTCTTT. Translating it yields CASSQDPRADTEAFF.

This chain connects TRBV29-1 to TRBJ2-1; 9 bases match TRBD2. Germline trimming cut 6 bases from V and 7 bases from J; bases unmatched to any gene: 13. Germline CDR1 SQVTM, CDR2 ANQGSEA. There are 15 residues in the CDR3. The CDR3 here is CSVVGPSGIRNEQFF. The CDR3 DNA follows: TGCAGCGTAGTAGGCCCTAGCGGGATTAGGAATGAGCAGTTCTTC.

The genes are TRBV10-2 and TRBJ2-2; tentative D call: TRBD2 (6 bases). Germline V gene lookup returns CDR1 WSHSY and CDR2 SAAADI. The CDR3 is 15 residues long. Trimming removed 3 bases at V and 5 bases at J, with 13 bases between. The CDR3 region is CASSDSRELTGELFF. The DNA of the CDR3 is TGCGCCAGCAGTGATAGTCGGGAGCTTACCGGGGAGCTGTTTTTT.

This chain links TRBV7-9 with TRBJ2-7, with TRBD1 identical over 7 bases. The V segment lost 2 bases and the J segment 5 bases; nucleotides outside the gene matches: 6. Germline V CDR1 and CDR2: SEHNR, FQNEAQ (reference sequence). The CDR3 is made up of 14 amino acids. The CDR3 sequence is CASSLYQGEDEQYF. Written as DNA, the CDR3 is TGTGCCAGCAGCTTATATCAGGGGGAAGACGAGCAGTACTTC.

The chain couples TRBV4-1 to TRBJ1-1, with TRBD1 as a possible D gene (5 bases). Germline CDR1 is MGHRA and CDR2 is YSYEKL. The V and J ends lost 3 bases and 2 bases respectively, with 10 bases between them. There are 14 residues in the CDR3. The CDR3 bases are TGCGCCAGCAGCCAGGGGACCTCCAACACTGAAGCTTTCTTT. Protein: CASSQGTSNTEAFF.

J is TRBJ2-2 and V is TRBV14; 13 bases align to TRBD2. The CDR3 length is 16 residues. Germline values: CDR1 SGHDN, CDR2 FVKESK. V lost 4 bases to trimming and J lost 6 bases; unmatched junction nucleotides: 5. The CDR3 DNA follows: TGTGCCAGCAGCCTAGGACTAGCGGGAGTCTCCGGGGAGCTGTTTTTT. The encoded protein is CASSLGLAGVSGELFF. Filled out from reference TRBV14 and TRBJ2-2, the complete variable domain reads EAGVTQFPSHSVIEKGQTVTLRCDPISGHDNLYWYRRVMGKEIKFLLHFVKESKQDESGMPNNRFLAERTGGTYSTLKVQPAELEDSGVYFCASSLGLAGVSGELFFGEGSRLTVL.

This clone was counted a single time. This chain uses TRBV7-9 with TRBJ2-4, with 8 positions matching TRBD1. With 3 bases clipped from V and 8 bases from J, the junction kept 3 bases outside the gene matches. Germline CDR1 SEHNR, CDR2 FQNEAQ (reference sequence). The CDR3 covers 13 residues. The CDR3 DNA reads as TGTGCCAGCAGCTTTCAGGGGGCGGACATTCAGTACTTC. Its translation: CASSFQGADIQYF. The variable domain in full, with the rest retrieved from reference TRBV7-9 and TRBJ2-4, is DTGVSQNPRHKITKRGQNVTFRCDPISEHNRLYWYRQTLGQGPEFLTYFQNEAQLEKSRLLSDRFSAERPKGSFSTLEIQRTEQGDSAMYLCASSFQGADIQYFGAGTRLSVL.

This rearrangement joins TRBV4-2 to TRBJ2-2; either TRBD1 or TRBD2 may fit D (6 bases each). The ends were cut back, 0 bases at V and 6 bases at J, with 17 bases in the middle. Germline lookup yields CDR1 LGHNA and CDR2 YNFKEQ. The CDR3 totals 17 residues. The CDR3 loop reads CASSQDVSGGAAGELFF. The CDR3 DNA follows: TGTGCCAGCAGCCAAGATGTATCCGGGGGCGCCGCCGGGGAGCTGTTTTTT.

The sample holds many counts of this clone. V gene TRBV27 combines with J gene TRBJ1-2; no clear D. The V end lost 6 bases, the J end lost 2 bases, and 13 bases lay between the germline ends. This CDR3 has 14 residues. Looked up from germline, CDR1 is MNHEY and CDR2 is SMNVEV (reference sequence). CDR3 amino acids: CASSPSIFNYGYTF. The DNA for the CDR3 is TGTGCCAGCAGCCCTAGCATTTTCAACTATGGCTACACCTTC.

This clone was counted a few times. The chain is built from TRBV19 and TRBJ1-1, with TRBD1 matching 7 bases. The V gene's germline CDR1 is LNHDA and CDR2 SQIVND (reference sequence). The CDR3 runs 13 residues. Trimming cost V 6 bases and J 7 bases; bases outside gene matches: 8. Here the CDR3 DNA reads TGTGCCAGTAGCCCCGGGACAGTGCTTGAAGCTTTCTTT. Its protein is CASSPGTVLEAFF.

The chain is built from TRBV5-4 and TRBJ2-3; D may be TRBD1 (6 bases). There are 15 residues in the CDR3. Looked up from germline, CDR1 is SGHNT and CDR2 is YYREEE (reference sequence). The V end was cut by 2 bases, the J end by 0 bases, with 10 bases between. CDR3 sequence reads: CASSFRGASTDTQYF. CDR3 coding DNA: TGTGCCAGCAGCTTCAGGGGCGCTAGCACAGATACGCAGTATTTT.

V and J are TRBV5-4 and TRBJ1-2, with a tentative D call TRBD1 (6 bases). V lost 2 bases, J lost 2 bases, and 10 bases lay in between. CDR3 length: 14 residues. Germline lookup yields CDR1 SGHNT and CDR2 YYREEE (reference sequence). The CDR3: CASSFFRGNYGYTF. Here the CDR3 DNA reads TGTGCCAGCAGCTTTTTCAGGGGAAACTATGGCTACACCTTC.

The chain couples TRBV19 to TRBJ1-2, with a possible D match to TRBD1 (5 bases). Trimming cost V 5 bases and J 5 bases, with 6 bases left between them. The CDR3 length is 11 residues. Looked up from germline, CDR1 is LNHDA and CDR2 is SQIVND (reference sequence). The CDR3 DNA follows: TGTGCCAGTAGTGGGGGGTATGGCTACACCTTC. Protein: CASSGGYGYTF.

This sequence joins TRBV6-6 and TRBJ1-3; D is undetermined. Germline V CDR1 and CDR2: MNHNY, SVGAGI (reference sequence). There are 14 residues in the CDR3. V was shortened by 6 bases and J by 0 bases, with 9 bases between the two germline ends. The chain's CDR3 is CASSGLGSGNTIYF. The CDR3 DNA is TGTGCCAGCAGCGGCCTAGGCTCTGGAAACACCATATATTTT.

The rearrangement joins TRBV7-3 to TRBJ2-3; 7 bases fit TRBD2. V lost 8 bases to trimming and J lost 3 bases; unmatched junction nucleotides: 14. Germline V CDR1 and CDR2: SGHTA, FQGTGA. This CDR3 contains 16 residues. Written as DNA, the CDR3 is TGTGCCAGCGGCTCGATAACTAGCGCCCCTACAGATACGCAGTATTTT. It is translated as CASGSITSAPTDTQYF.

This rearrangement joins TRBV14 to TRBJ1-1; unclear D gene. The CDR3 totals 13 residues. Trimming pared 1 base from V and 1 base from J, leaving 4 bases between. Germline V gives CDR1 SGHDN, CDR2 FVKESK. The CDR3 DNA reads TGTGCCAGCAGCCAAGTAACGAACACTGAAGCTTTCTTT. Translating gives CASSQVTNTEAFF.

V and J are TRBV29-1 and TRBJ2-2; 11 nucleotides match TRBD2. This CDR3 is built from 17 residues. Germline CDR1 SQVTM, CDR2 ANQGSEA. J gave up 0 bases and V 4 bases, and 7 bases lay outside the gene matches. This CDR3 reads CSVVTSGSPPNTGELFF. The CDR3 region has the DNA TGCAGCGTTGTTACTAGCGGGAGCCCCCCGAACACCGGGGAGCTGTTTTTT.

The chain links TRBV9 to TRBJ2-7; D gene unclear. The CDR3 length is 14 residues. The V end lost 4 bases, the J end lost 1 base, and 12 bases lay between the germline ends. Germline V CDR1 and CDR2: SGDLS, YYNGEE. The CDR3 DNA reads as TGTGCCAGCAGCCCCAGAACACAGTCCTACGAGCAGTACTTC. Encoded protein: CASSPRTQSYEQYF.

This rearrangement joins TRBV7-3 to TRBJ2-7, with D perhaps given as TRBD1 or TRBD2 (5 bases each). Germline lookup yields CDR1 SGHTA and CDR2 FQGTGA. The CDR3 covers 14 residues. The V end was cut by 5 bases, the J end by 1 base, with 12 bases between. CDR3 residues: CASSPWDGSYEQYF. CDR3 DNA sequence: TGTGCCAGCAGCCCCTGGGACGGGTCCTACGAGCAGTACTTC.